This T cell receptor (beta chain) was retrieved from a study of cytomegalovirus exposure and HLA in healthy donors. CDR1 SGHAT and CDR2 FQNNGV come from the germline V gene. V dropped 8 bases and J dropped 7; count of bases not matched to a gene: 17. The CDR3 spans 17 residues. Both 60 Vbeta primers and 13 Jbeta primers went into the PCR. Generated by immunoSEQ multiplex PCR, the TCRdb table keeps only in-frame clones and is missing some. In all, the sample yields about 170,000 clones. Sequenced material: PBMCs. The source is a woman in her fifties or sixties in good health and CMV-seronegative. The genes are TRBV11-2 and TRBJ1-2; 12 bases line up with TRBD1. This CDR3 is CASFPVGTGGYRSGYTF. The CDR3 nucleotides are TGTGCCAGCTTCCCGGTCGGGACAGGGGGCTATCGAAGTGGCTACACCTTC. Complete variable domain (other parts from reference TRBV11-2 and TRBJ1-2): EAGVAQSPRYKIIEKRQSVAFWCNPISGHATLYWYQQILGQGPKLLIQFQNNGVVDDSQLPKDRFSAERLKGVDSTLKIQPAKLEDSAVYLCASFPVGTGGYRSGYTFGSGTRLTVV.